The 15 T cell receptor beta chains listed next were all sequenced from one sample in a study of T cells in localized non-small cell lung cancer. Measured with immunoSEQ multiplex PCR; TCRdb has only the in-frame clones, and not every one. The table has 100,000 to 150,000 clones, 89% seen once. Material: peripheral blood, obtained before any cancer treatment. These receptors were obtained from an older female donor with stage I lung adenocarcinoma.

The rearrangement uses TRBV21-1 and TRBJ1-4; no check of the table's D call, TRBD1, against the DNA was made. TRBV21-1 is a pseudogene segment. CDR3 length equals 13 residues. The CDR3 region is CASSEGQSEKLFF. The CDR3 coding sequence is TGTGCCAGCAGCGAAGGACAAAGTGAAAAACTGTTTTTT.

The CDR3 bases are TGTGCCAGCAGCTTATCAGGAGTTACTAACTATGGCTACACCTTC. This sequence encodes CASSLSGVTNYGYTF. This chain links TRBV11-2 with TRBJ1-2; no firm D call. The CDR3 length is 15 residues. Looked up from germline, CDR1 is SGHAT and CDR2 is FQNNGV. V was clipped by 2 bases and J by 0 bases, with 10 bases between them.

This chain joins TRBV6-1 and TRBJ2-2; 8 nucleotides match TRBD1. Losses at the gene ends were 2 bases for V and 4 bases for J; bases not matched to a gene: 12. This CDR3 has 18 amino acids. Germline V gives CDR1 MNHNS, CDR2 SASEGT. Here the CDR3 DNA reads TGTGCCAGCAGTGAACTCGCCCTTGGACAGGGTCCCACCGGGGAGCTGTTTTTT. This codes for CASSELALGQGPTGELFF.

V is TRBV18 and J is TRBJ2-3; D not certain. V was trimmed by 6 bases and J by 2 bases, leaving 6 bases between them. The CDR3 has 12 residues. Germline V gives CDR1 KGHSH, CDR2 LQKENI. CDR3 sequence (DNA): TGTGCCAGCTCCCCGAACACAGATACGCAGTATTTT. Its translation is CASSPNTDTQYF.

Points on this clone: A read error may account for a junction end that differs from germline. The CDR3 loop reads CASSPGTWSSHNEQFF. In nucleotides, the CDR3 is TGCGCCAGCAGCCCGGGGACTTGGAGCTCCCACAATGAGCAGTTCTTC. The chain joins TRBV5-1 to TRBJ2-1, with D maybe TRBD2 (6 bases). The germline V gene encodes CDR1 SGHRS and CDR2 YFSETQ. CDR3 size: 16 residues.

This clone was observed once. The J gene is TRBJ1-2, the V gene TRBV15; no clear D. Germline V gene lookup returns CDR1 LNHNV and CDR2 YYDKDF (reference sequence). CDR3 length: 12 amino acids. V shed 5 bases and J shed 2 bases, with 6 bases lying between them. The CDR3 bases are TGTGCCACCAGCGACGGGAACTATGGCTACACCTTC. Translation gives CATSDGNYGYTF.

Comment on this clone: Other DNA sequences of this sample code for an identical CDR3. The chain recombines TRBV6-5 with TRBJ2-7; tentative D call: TRBD2 (6 bases). Trimming took off 6 bases at V and 4 bases at J, with 10 bases between the two ends. The germline V gene encodes CDR1 MNHEY and CDR2 SVGAGI. The CDR3 runs 12 residues. This CDR3 is CASRGRGYEQYF. The DNA of the CDR3 is TGTGCCAGCAGAGGACGGGGGTACGAGCAGTACTTC.

The rearrangement uses TRBV11-2 and TRBJ2-7, with 7 bases matching TRBD1. This CDR3 is built from 16 residues. V lost 1 base, J lost 3 bases, and 9 bases stayed unmatched. Germline V CDR1 and CDR2: SGHAT, FQNNGV. Written as DNA, the CDR3 is TGTGCCAGCAGCTTAGGGATGGGACAGCGCTTCTACGAGCAGTACTTC. Its protein is CASSLGMGQRFYEQYF.

This chain uses TRBV5-1 with TRBJ2-2; 9 bases map to TRBD1. Germline trimming cut 0 bases from V and 4 bases from J; bases unmatched to any gene: 1. Germline assignment: CDR1 SGHRS and CDR2 YFSETQ. The CDR3 length is 15 residues. The CDR3 reads CASSLGDRVTGELFF. Here the CDR3 DNA reads TGCGCCAGCAGCTTGGGGGACAGGGTCACCGGGGAGCTGTTTTTT.

V and J are TRBV11-3 and TRBJ2-3; D might be TRBD2 (5 bases). Germline assignment: CDR1 SGHNT and CDR2 YENEEA. Trimming stripped 5 bases from V and 7 bases from J, with 13 bases between. The CDR3 has 13 amino acids. The CDR3 here is CASSPRTANTQYF. The CDR3 nucleotides read TGTGCCAGCAGCCCTAGGACTGCCAATACGCAGTATTTT.

V and J are TRBV20-1 and TRBJ2-5; D is unresolved. V lost 1 base to trimming and J lost 5 bases, with 5 bases between them. This CDR3 is 11 amino acids long. Germline V gives CDR1 DFQATT, CDR2 SNEGSKA (reference sequence). As DNA, the CDR3 is TGCAGTGCTAGAGCTCGGGAGACCCAGTACTTC. It encodes CSARARETQYF.

This chain links TRBV5-1 with TRBJ2-5, with a weak D call TRBD2 (6 bases). Matching the DNA end better, TRBJ2-7 makes the J call doubtful. Per the germline V gene, CDR1 is SGHRS and CDR2 is YFSETQ. CDR3 length: 14 residues. CDR3 nucleotides: TGCGCCAGCAGCTTGGGCGGGAAGGTGTACGAGCAGTACTTC. As protein: CASSLGGKVYEQYF.

The rearrangement uses TRBV2 and TRBJ2-7; 7 bases agree with TRBD2. The germline V gene has CDR1 SNHLY and CDR2 FYNNEI. The V and J ends lost 8 bases and 3 bases, in that order; junction bases with no gene match: 10. There are 14 residues in the CDR3. For the CDR3, the DNA is TGTGCCAGCCGTGCGACTCGCGGGAGCTACGAGCAGTACTTC. It translates to CASRATRGSYEQYF. The full variable domain, with the rest looked up from reference TRBV2 and TRBJ2-7, is EPEVTQTPSHQVTQMGQEVILRCVPISNHLYFYWYRQILGQKVEFLVSFYNNEISEKSEIFDDQFSVERPDGSNFTLKIRSTKLEDSAMYFCASRATRGSYEQYFGPGTRLTVT.

The chain has TRBV9 and TRBJ1-3; no clear D. Looked up from germline, CDR1 is SGDLS and CDR2 is YYNGEE. This CDR3 spans 13 amino acids. Trimming shortened V by 6 bases and J by 3 bases, and 10 bases separated the two germline ends. CDR3 nucleotides: TGTGCCAGCACCTCTCCGGGTGGAAACACCATATATTTT. Amino acid sequence: CASTSPGGNTIYF.

This clone was found once. The genes are TRBV28 and TRBJ1-4; D not resolved. The germline V and J ends were trimmed by 6 bases and 8 bases, with 13 bases remaining between them. The germline gives CDR1 MDHEN, CDR2 SYDVKM. This CDR3 has 13 residues. The DNA for the CDR3 is TGTGCCAGCAGCGTTCCAGGAAGGGAAAAACTGTTTTTT. Encoded protein: CASSVPGREKLFF. The complete variable domain, with remaining parts taken from reference TRBV28 and TRBJ1-4, reads DVKVTQSSRYLVKRTGEKVFLECVQDMDHENMFWYRQDPGLGLRLIYFSYDVKMKEKGDIPEGYSVSREKKERFSLILESASTNQTSMYLCASSVPGREKLFFGSGTQLSVL.